A single sample is the source of the 5 T cell receptor beta chains below, sequenced in a study of a mutant IDH1 vaccine in newly diagnosed glioma. Here immunoSEQ multiplex PCR was the method, and the copy in TCRdb shows in-frame clones only, minus some. The sample has tens of thousands of clones; under 90% are singletons. Sample time point: week 23, last vaccination. Every vaccination contained 300 ug of the mutant IDH1 20-mer peptide and was paired with topical imiquimod. Their antigens are not known. The sample consisted of PBMCs, taken from a glioma patient whose treatment included an IDH1 peptide vaccine. These receptors came from a man in his forties with glioma.

This clone has only one observation. The rearrangement joins TRBV7-8 to TRBJ2-7; 8 bases align to TRBD2. Germline V gene sequence: CDR1 SGHVS, CDR2 FQNEAQ. V lost 5 bases and J lost 3; bases outside the gene matches: 3. The CDR3 runs 13 residues. The CDR3 sequence is CASSPGLDYEQYF. The CDR3 region has the DNA TGTGCCAGCAGCCCGGGACTAGACTACGAGCAGTACTTC.

The V gene is TRBV14, the J gene TRBJ1-1, with a possible D match to TRBD1 (5 bases). The germline V gene has CDR1 SGHDN and CDR2 FVKESK. The length of the CDR3 is 12 residues. V was shortened by 3 bases and J by 5 bases, with 7 bases between the two germline ends. CDR3 bases: TGTGCCAGCAGCCATGAGGGGACTGAAGCTTTCTTT. Translated: CASSHEGTEAFF.

The chain is built from TRBV2 and TRBJ1-5, with 11 bases identical to TRBD1. The length of the CDR3 is 14 residues. J lost 7 bases, V lost 4 bases, and 3 bases had no gene match. Germline CDR1 reads SNHLY; CDR2 reads FYNNEI. The CDR3 is CASSGTGGRQPQHF. In DNA form, the CDR3 reads TGTGCCAGCAGTGGGACAGGGGGCAGACAGCCCCAGCATTTT.

The chain employs TRBV5-6 and TRBJ1-4; no reliable D call. V shed 3 bases and J shed 1 base, with 10 bases lying between them. This CDR3 has 15 residues. Per germline, CDR1 SGHDT and CDR2 YYEEEE. CDR3 DNA: TGTGCCAGCAGCTACGACCGGGGAACTAATGAAAAACTGTTTTTT. It is translated as CASSYDRGTNEKLFF.

The genes are TRBV6-4 and TRBJ2-3, with D possibly being TRBD2 (6 bases). This CDR3 contains 14 residues. V was cut by 3 bases and J by 5 bases, with 12 bases left in between. Germline V gene sequence: CDR1 MRHNA, CDR2 SNTAGT. This CDR3 reads CASSERGGRDTQYF. CDR3 DNA: TGTGCCAGCAGTGAGCGGGGAGGAAGAGATACGCAGTATTTT.